The clone carrying this T cell receptor beta chain was picked up one time. This record belongs to a study of OX40 agonist ivuxolimab in advanced cancers. Assay: immunoSEQ multiplex PCR; the TCRdb copy retains only in-frame clones and omits some. The sample has roughly 86,000 clones, around 91% seen once; the top ten hold approximately 3%. Germline V gene sequence: CDR1 MDHEN, CDR2 SYDVKM. With 2 bases clipped from V and 5 bases from J, the junction kept 11 bases outside the gene matches. CDR3 length: 17 residues. Source: CD4+ or CD8+ T cells sorted from blood, taken in a trial of the OX40 agonist ivuxolimab. This clonotype was obtained from an adult with an advanced solid tumor such as melanoma, head and neck, liver or kidney cancer. V gene TRBV28 combines with J gene TRBJ2-5, with 10 positions matching TRBD2. The CDR3 here is CASSLSLGASGSETQYF. The CDR3 bases are TGTGCCAGCAGTTTAAGTTTAGGGGCTAGCGGGAGCGAGACCCAGTACTTC.